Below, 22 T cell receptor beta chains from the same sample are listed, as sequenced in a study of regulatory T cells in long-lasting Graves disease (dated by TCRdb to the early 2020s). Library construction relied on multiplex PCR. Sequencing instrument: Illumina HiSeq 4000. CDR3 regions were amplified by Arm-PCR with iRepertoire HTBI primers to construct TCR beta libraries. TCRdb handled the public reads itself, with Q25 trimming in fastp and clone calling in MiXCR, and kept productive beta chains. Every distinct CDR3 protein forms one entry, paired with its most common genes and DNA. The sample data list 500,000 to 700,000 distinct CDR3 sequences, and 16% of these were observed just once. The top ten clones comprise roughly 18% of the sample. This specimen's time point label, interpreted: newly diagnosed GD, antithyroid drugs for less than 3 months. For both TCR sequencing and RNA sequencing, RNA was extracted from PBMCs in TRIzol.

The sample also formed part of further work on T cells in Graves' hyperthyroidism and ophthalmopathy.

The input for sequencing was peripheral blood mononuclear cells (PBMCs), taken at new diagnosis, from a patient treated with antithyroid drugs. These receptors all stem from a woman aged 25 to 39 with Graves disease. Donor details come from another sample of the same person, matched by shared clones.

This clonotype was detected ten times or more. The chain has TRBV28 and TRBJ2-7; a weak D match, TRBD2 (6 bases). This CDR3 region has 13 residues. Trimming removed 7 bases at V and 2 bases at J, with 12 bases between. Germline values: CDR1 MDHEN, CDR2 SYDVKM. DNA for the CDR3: TGTGCCAGCATCCTCCGGGGGACCTACGAGCAGTACTTC. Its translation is CASILRGTYEQYF. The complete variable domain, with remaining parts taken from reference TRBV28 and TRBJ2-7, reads DVKVTQSSRYLVKRTGEKVFLECVQDMDHENMFWYRQDPGLGLRLIYFSYDVKMKEKGDIPEGYSVSREKKERFSLILESASTNQTSMYLCASILRGTYEQYFGPGTRLTVT.

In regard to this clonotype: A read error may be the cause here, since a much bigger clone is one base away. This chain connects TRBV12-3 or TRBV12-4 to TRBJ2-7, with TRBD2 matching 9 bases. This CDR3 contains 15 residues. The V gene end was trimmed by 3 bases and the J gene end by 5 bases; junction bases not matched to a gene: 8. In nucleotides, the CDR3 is TGTGCCAGCAGTTTCGTTAGCGGGAGTCGCCACGAGCAGTACTTC. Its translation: CASSFVSGSRHEQYF.

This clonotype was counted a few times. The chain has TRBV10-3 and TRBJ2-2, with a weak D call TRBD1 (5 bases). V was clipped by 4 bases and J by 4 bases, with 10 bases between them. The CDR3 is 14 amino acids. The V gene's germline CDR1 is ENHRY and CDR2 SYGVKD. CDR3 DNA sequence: TGTGCCATCAGTGGACAGCCGTCCACCGGGGAGCTGTTTTTT. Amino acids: CAISGQPSTGELFF.

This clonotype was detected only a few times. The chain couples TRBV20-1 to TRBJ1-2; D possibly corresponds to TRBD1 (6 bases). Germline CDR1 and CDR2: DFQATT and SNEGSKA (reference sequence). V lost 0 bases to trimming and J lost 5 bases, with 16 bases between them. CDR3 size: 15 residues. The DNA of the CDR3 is TGCAGTGCTAGAGATAACGGCAGGGGAACATATGGCTACACCTTC. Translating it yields CSARDNGRGTYGYTF.

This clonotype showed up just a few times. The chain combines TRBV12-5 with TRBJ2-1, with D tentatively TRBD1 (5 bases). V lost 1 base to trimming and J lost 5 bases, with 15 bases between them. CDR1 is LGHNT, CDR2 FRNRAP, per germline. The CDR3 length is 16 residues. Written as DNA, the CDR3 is TGTGCTAGTGGTTTGGGACAGTTGGGTCTAGACAATGAGCAGTTCTTC. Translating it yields CASGLGQLGLDNEQFF.

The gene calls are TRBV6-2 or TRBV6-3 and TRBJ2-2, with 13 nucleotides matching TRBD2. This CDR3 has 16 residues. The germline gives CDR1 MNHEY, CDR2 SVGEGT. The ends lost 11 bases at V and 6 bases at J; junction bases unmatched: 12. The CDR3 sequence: CAVGPTSGRRSGELFF. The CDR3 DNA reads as TGTGCCGTAGGACCGACTAGCGGGAGGCGGTCCGGGGAGCTGTTTTTT.

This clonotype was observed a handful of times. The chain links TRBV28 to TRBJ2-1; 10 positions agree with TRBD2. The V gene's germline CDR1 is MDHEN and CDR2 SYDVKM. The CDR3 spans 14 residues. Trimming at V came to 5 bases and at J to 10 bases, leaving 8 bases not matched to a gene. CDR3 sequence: CASSGAGGVVEQFF. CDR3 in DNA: TGTGCCAGCAGTGGAGCGGGGGGGGTGGTGGAGCAGTTCTTC.

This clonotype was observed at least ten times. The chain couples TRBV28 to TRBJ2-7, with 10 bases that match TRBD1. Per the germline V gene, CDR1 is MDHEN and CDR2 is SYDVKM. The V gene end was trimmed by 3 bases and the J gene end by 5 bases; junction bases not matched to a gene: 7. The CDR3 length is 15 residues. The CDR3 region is CASSLDRDRGDEQYF. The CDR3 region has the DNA TGTGCCAGCAGTTTGGACCGGGACAGGGGAGACGAGCAGTACTTC.

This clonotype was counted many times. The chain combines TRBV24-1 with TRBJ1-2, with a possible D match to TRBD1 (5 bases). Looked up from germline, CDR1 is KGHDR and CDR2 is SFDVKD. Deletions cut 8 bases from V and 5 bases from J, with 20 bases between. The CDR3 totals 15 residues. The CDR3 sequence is CATTLSGGTGYGYTF. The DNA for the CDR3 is TGTGCCACCACCCTCTCTGGGGGGACGGGATATGGCTACACCTTC.

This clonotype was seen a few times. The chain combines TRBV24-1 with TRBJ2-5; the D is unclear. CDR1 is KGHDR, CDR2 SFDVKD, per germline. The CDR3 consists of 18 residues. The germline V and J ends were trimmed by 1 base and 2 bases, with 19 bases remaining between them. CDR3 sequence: CATSDFPGPSGLQETQYF. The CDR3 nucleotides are TGTGCCACCAGTGATTTTCCCGGGCCCAGTGGGTTGCAAGAGACCCAGTACTTC.

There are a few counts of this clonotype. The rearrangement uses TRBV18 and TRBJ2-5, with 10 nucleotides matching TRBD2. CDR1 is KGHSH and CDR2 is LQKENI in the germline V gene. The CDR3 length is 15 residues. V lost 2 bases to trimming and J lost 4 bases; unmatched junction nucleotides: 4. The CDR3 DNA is TGTGCCAGCTCACCAGCTAGCGGGAGACCAGAGACCCAGTACTTC. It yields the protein CASSPASGRPETQYF.

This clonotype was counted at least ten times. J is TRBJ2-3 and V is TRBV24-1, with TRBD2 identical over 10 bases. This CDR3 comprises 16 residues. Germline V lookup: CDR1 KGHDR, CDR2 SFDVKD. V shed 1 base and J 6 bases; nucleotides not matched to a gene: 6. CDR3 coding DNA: TGTGCCACCAGTGATTTCACAGCGGGAGGGCGGGATACGCAGTATTTT. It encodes CATSDFTAGGRDTQYF.

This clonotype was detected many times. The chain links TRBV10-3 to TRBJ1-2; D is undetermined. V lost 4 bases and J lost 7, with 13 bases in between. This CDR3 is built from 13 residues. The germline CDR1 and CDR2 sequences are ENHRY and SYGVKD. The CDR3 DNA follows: TGTGCCATCAGTGCTCTTTCGATTAGTGGCTACACCTTC. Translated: CAISALSISGYTF.

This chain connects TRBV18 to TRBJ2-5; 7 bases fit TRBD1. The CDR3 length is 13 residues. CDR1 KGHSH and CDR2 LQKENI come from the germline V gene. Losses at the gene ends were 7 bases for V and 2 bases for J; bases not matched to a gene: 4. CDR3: CASCPGQQETQYF. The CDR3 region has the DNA TGTGCCAGCTGTCCGGGACAGCAAGAGACCCAGTACTTC.

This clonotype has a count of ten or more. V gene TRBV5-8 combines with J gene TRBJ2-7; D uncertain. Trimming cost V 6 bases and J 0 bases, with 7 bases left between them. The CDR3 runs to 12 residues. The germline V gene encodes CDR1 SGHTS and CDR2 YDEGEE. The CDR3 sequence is CASTDFSYEQYF. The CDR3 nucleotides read TGTGCCAGCACCGACTTCTCCTACGAGCAGTACTTC.

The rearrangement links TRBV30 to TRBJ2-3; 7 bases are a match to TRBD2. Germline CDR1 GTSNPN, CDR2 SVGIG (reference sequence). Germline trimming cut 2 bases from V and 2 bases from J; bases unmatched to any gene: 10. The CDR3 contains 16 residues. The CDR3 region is CAWSTLGGISTDTQYF. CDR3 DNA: TGTGCCTGGAGTACCCTCGGGGGGATTTCCACAGATACGCAGTATTTT. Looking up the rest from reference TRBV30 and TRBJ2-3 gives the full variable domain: SQTIHQWPATLVQPVGSPLSLECTVEGTSNPNLYWYRQAAGRGLQLLFYSVGIGQISSEVPQNLSASRPQDRQFILSSKKLLLSDSGFYLCAWSTLGGISTDTQYFGPGTRLTVL.

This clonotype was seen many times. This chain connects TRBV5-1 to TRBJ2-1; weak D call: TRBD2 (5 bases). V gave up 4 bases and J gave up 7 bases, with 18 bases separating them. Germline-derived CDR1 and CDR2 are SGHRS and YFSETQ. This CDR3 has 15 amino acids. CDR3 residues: CASSVYPSGGNEQFF. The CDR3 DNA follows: TGCGCCAGCAGCGTATACCCATCCGGCGGGAATGAGCAGTTCTTC.

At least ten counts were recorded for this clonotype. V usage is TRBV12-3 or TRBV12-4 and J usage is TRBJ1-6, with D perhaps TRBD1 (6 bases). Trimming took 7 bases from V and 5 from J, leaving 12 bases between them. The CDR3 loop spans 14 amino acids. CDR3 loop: CASTGQSHNSPLHF. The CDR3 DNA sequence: TGTGCCAGCACCGGACAGAGCCATAATTCACCCCTCCACTTT.

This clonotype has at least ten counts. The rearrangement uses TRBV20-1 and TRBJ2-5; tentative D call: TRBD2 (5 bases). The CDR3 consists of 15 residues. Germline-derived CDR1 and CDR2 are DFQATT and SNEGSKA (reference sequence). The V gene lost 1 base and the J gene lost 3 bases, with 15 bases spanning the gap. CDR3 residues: CSARAGNTPEETQYF. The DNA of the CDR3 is TGCAGTGCTAGAGCCGGGAACACCCCTGAAGAGACCCAGTACTTC.

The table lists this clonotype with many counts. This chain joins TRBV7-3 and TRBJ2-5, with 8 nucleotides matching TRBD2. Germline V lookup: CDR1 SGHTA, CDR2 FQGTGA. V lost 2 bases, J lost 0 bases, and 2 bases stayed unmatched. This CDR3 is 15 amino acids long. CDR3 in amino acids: CASSLAGGNQETQYF. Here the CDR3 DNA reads TGTGCCAGCAGCTTAGCGGGAGGCAACCAAGAGACCCAGTACTTC.

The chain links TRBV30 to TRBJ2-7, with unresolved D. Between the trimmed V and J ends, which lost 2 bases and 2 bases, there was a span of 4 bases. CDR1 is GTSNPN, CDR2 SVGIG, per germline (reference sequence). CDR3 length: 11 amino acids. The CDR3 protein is CAWSSPYEQYF. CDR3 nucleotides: TGTGCCTGGAGTAGTCCCTACGAGCAGTACTTC.

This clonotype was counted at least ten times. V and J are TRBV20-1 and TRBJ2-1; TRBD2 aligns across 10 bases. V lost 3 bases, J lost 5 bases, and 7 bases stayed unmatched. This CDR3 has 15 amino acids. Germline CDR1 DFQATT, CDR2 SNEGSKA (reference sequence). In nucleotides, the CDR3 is TGCAGTGCTAGTGACGGGACTAGCGCCAACAATGAGCAGTTCTTC. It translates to CSASDGTSANNEQFF.